This T cell receptor (beta chain) was found in a study of Graves' ophthalmopathy and Graves' hyperthyroidism. Trimming took 3 bases from V and 1 from J, leaving 18 bases between them. Germline V lookup: CDR1 KGHDR, CDR2 SFDVKD. This CDR3 has 18 amino acids. This clonotype was counted many times. No progression to ophthalmopathy over 18 months defined stable hyperthyroidism. Amplification of TCR beta CDR3 regions used RNA transcripts. RT-PCR with HTBI primers came first, then second-round multiplex PCR. TCRdb independently ran MiXCR on the multiplex PCR reads; one entry per CDR3 protein. The data contain 300,000 to 400,000 distinct CDR3 sequences, about a sixth of them singletons.

Sequencing input: peripheral blood. The TCR was taken from an adult woman with stable Graves' hyperthyroidism. The V call is TRBV24-1, the J call TRBJ1-5, with D perhaps matching TRBD1 (6 bases). The CDR3 coding sequence is TGTGCCACCAGTGATACCCCAGGGGCGAGGGAGAGCAATCAGCCCCAGCATTTT. This codes for CATSDTPGARESNQPQHF.